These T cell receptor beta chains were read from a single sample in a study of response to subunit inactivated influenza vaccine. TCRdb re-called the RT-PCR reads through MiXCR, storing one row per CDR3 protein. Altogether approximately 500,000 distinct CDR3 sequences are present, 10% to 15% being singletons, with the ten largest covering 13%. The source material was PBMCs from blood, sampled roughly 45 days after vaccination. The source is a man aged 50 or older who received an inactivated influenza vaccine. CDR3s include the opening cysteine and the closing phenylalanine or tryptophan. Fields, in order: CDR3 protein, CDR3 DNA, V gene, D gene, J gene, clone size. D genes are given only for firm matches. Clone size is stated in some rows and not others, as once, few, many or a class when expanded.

CDR3 protein: CSASHRRQGYGYTF; CDR3 DNA: TGCAGTGCTAGCCATAGAAGACAGGGGTATGGCTACACCTTC; V gene: TRBV20-1; D gene: TRBD1; J gene: TRBJ1-2; clone size: many
CDR3 protein: CASSQAAGGPTDTQYF; CDR3 DNA: TGTGCCAGCAGCCAAGCAGCGGGGGGTCCAACAGATACGCAGTATTTT; V gene: TRBV4-2; D gene: TRBD2; J gene: TRBJ2-3; clone size: .
CDR3 protein: CASRPASNEKLFF; CDR3 DNA: TGCGCCAGCAGGCCGGCCTCAAATGAAAAACTGTTTTTT; V gene: TRBV4-1; D gene: .; J gene: TRBJ1-4; clone size: .
CDR3 protein: CASSLGKALLDPYNEQFF; CDR3 DNA: TGCGCCAGCAGCTTGGGGAAAGCTTTGCTAGACCCGTACAATGAGCAGTTCTTC; V gene: TRBV5-1; D gene: .; J gene: TRBJ2-1; clone size: few
CDR3 protein: CSAWAGTSTDTQYF; CDR3 DNA: TGCAGTGCTTGGGCCGGAACTAGCACAGATACGCAGTATTTT; V gene: TRBV20-1; D gene: .; J gene: TRBJ2-3; clone size: .
CDR3 protein: CASSFDGSWPQHF; CDR3 DNA: TGTGCCAGCAGCTTCGACGGGAGTTGGCCCCAGCATTTT; V gene: TRBV7-9; D gene: .; J gene: TRBJ1-5; clone size: .
CDR3 protein: CASSYKIGTSGGYTQYF; CDR3 DNA: TGTGCCAGCAGTTACAAAATAGGGACTAGCGGAGGGTATACGCAGTATTTT; V gene: TRBV6-5; D gene: TRBD2; J gene: TRBJ2-3; clone size: few
CDR3 protein: CASSHGQVTYEQYF; CDR3 DNA: TGTGCCAGCAGTCACGGACAGGTTACCTACGAGCAGTACTTC; V gene: TRBV6-5; D gene: TRBD1; J gene: TRBJ2-7; clone size: few
CDR3 protein: CASSSVTDSVATQYF; CDR3 DNA: TGTGCCAGCAGCTCGGTGACAGATTCCGTGGCGACCCAGTACTTC; V gene: TRBV11-2; D gene: .; J gene: TRBJ2-5; clone size: few
CDR3 protein: CASRTRTGETYNEQFF; CDR3 DNA: TGTGCCAGCAGGACACGGACAGGGGAAACCTACAATGAGCAGTTCTTC; V gene: TRBV12-3/TRBV12-4; D gene: TRBD1; J gene: TRBJ2-1; clone size: many
CDR3 protein: CASSFGQIALLGELFF; CDR3 DNA: TGTGCCAGCAGCTTTGGACAGATAGCTCTGCTCGGGGAGCTGTTTTTT; V gene: TRBV5-6; D gene: .; J gene: TRBJ2-2; clone size: .
CDR3 protein: CASTNMPASYEQYF; CDR3 DNA: TGTGCCAGCACCAACATGCCAGCATCCTACGAGCAGTACTTC; V gene: TRBV6-1; D gene: .; J gene: TRBJ2-7; clone size: .
CDR3 protein: CSARELTGQGAYEQYF; CDR3 DNA: TGCAGTGCTAGAGAGCTCACGGGACAGGGGGCATATGAGCAGTACTTC; V gene: TRBV20-1; D gene: TRBD1; J gene: TRBJ2-7; clone size: .
CDR3 protein: CASRGQGRRAFF; CDR3 DNA: TGTGCCAGCAGGGGACAGGGACGAAGAGCTTTCTTT; V gene: TRBV2; D gene: TRBD1; J gene: TRBJ1-1; clone size: few
CDR3 protein: CSVGLTSTVEQFF; CDR3 DNA: TGCAGCGTTGGGTTGACTAGTACGGTTGAGCAGTTCTTC; V gene: TRBV29-1; D gene: .; J gene: TRBJ2-1; clone size: many
CDR3 protein: CSVRGTSGSGKTQYF; CDR3 DNA: TGCAGCGTGAGGGGGACTAGCGGGAGTGGGAAGACCCAGTACTTC; V gene: TRBV29-1; D gene: TRBD2; J gene: TRBJ2-5; clone size: many